The 32 T cell receptor beta chains given below trace back to one sample, sequenced in a study of blood T cells in healthy people across ages. The second PCR ran about 6 to 12 cycles with a sample-barcoded 5' primer and J-beta primers. Via MiXCR, TCRdb re-called the 5' RACE reads, giving one row per CDR3 protein. The data hold under 700,000 distinct CDR3 sequences, with less than 25% observed a single time. A further study also used this sample, focusing on T cells of mothers and their children.

The specimen was blood. Receptors originate from a boy between 10 and 17 years old in good health.

This rearrangement joins TRBV27 to TRBJ2-2; D not certain. Germline CDR1 and CDR2: MNHEY and SMNVEV (reference sequence). Trimming took 1 base from V and 1 from J, leaving 7 bases between them. The CDR3 contains 15 residues. The CDR3 DNA is TGTGCCAGCAGTTTATACGGCTTGAACACCGGGGAGCTGTTTTTT. Translation gives CASSLYGLNTGELFF.

The V and J genes are TRBV6-2 or TRBV6-3 and TRBJ2-1; D unclear. Trimming pared 0 bases from V and 8 bases from J, leaving 17 bases between. The CDR3 consists of 16 residues. Germline loops: CDR1 MNHEY, CDR2 SVGEGT. In nucleotides, the CDR3 is TGTGCCAGCAGTTACTCGAAAGGGTTCGGGTTTCATGAGCAGTTCTTC. Protein product: CASSYSKGFGFHEQFF.

The chain has TRBV7-3 and TRBJ1-1; unclear D gene. Trimming took off 2 bases at V and 8 bases at J, with 18 bases between the two ends. Germline V gene lookup returns CDR1 SGHTA and CDR2 FQGTGA. CDR3 length equals 15 residues. CDR3 in DNA: TGTGCCAGCAGCTTATACAAGGGAGTATTTGGAGAAGCTTTCTTT. This codes for CASSLYKGVFGEAFF.

This clonotype was seen ten or more times. The V and J genes are TRBV10-3 and TRBJ2-4; a possible D gene is TRBD1 (5 bases). Germline-derived CDR1 and CDR2 are ENHRY and SYGVKD. The germline V and J ends were trimmed by 0 bases and 6 bases, with 15 bases remaining between them. This CDR3 has 16 amino acids. DNA for the CDR3: TGTGCCATCAGTGAGTCCGACCCGGATAGGGGAAACATTCAGTACTTC. It specifies CAISESDPDRGNIQYF.

This chain uses TRBV4-1 with TRBJ2-3; TRBD2 aligns across 9 bases. Looked up from germline, CDR1 is MGHRA and CDR2 is YSYEKL. The CDR3 is 16 residues long. Trimming cost V 2 bases and J 5 bases; bases outside gene matches: 8. CDR3 amino acids: CASSQLGGRAIDTQYF. The CDR3 nucleotides read TGCGCCAGCAGCCAATTAGGCGGGAGGGCCATAGATACGCAGTATTTT.

This clonotype appeared a few times. This chain joins TRBV28 and TRBJ2-7; TRBD1 might be the D (6 bases). Germline CDR1 is MDHEN and CDR2 is SYDVKM. The CDR3 runs to 14 residues. Trimming cost V 4 bases and J 3 bases, with 13 bases left between them. The CDR3 spells CASSSLTGDYEQYF. The CDR3 nucleotides read TGTGCCAGCAGTTCCTTGACAGGCGACTACGAGCAGTACTTC.

This clonotype was counted between two and nine times. This chain uses TRBV6-4 with TRBJ2-1; 10 nucleotides align to TRBD2. CDR3 length: 18 residues. With V trimmed by 6 bases and J by 2 bases, 13 bases remained unmatched. Germline V gene data show CDR1 as MRHNA and CDR2 as SNTAGT. The CDR3 nucleotides are TGTGCCAGCAGCCCAACTAGCGGGGCGTCGTTAGCCTACAATGAGCAGTTCTTC. Translating it yields CASSPTSGASLAYNEQFF.

There are a few counts of this clonotype. The junction departs from germline at one end; a sequencing error may be responsible. This chain uses TRBV7-3 with TRBJ2-1, with D possibly being TRBD1 (7 bases). CDR3 length equals 16 residues. Germline V CDR1 and CDR2: SGHTA, FQGTGA. The CDR3 protein is CASSLTQGGRLNEQFF. The CDR3 bases are TGTGCCAGCAGCCTAACCCAGGGGGGCCGGTTGAATGAGCAGTTCTTC.

V gene TRBV29-1 combines with J gene TRBJ1-1; TRBD1 might be the D (5 bases). The CDR3 covers 14 residues. The V gene lost 2 bases and the J gene lost 0 bases, with 10 bases spanning the gap. The V gene's germline CDR1 is SQVTM and CDR2 ANQGSEA. The CDR3 DNA sequence: TGCAGCGTTGAACGGGGGTCCATGAACACTGAAGCTTTCTTT. Encoded protein: CSVERGSMNTEAFF.

The chain recombines TRBV7-9 with TRBJ2-5; 7 nucleotides line up with TRBD1. The CDR3 has 13 amino acids. Germline V lookup: CDR1 SEHNR, CDR2 FQNEAQ (reference sequence). J was trimmed by 5 bases and V by 7 bases; bases with no gene match: 7. The CDR3, as DNA: TGTGCCAGCACCCTAGACAGGGAGGAGACCCAGTACTTC. This translates into CASTLDREETQYF.

This clonotype was observed a handful of times. V usage is TRBV2 and J usage is TRBJ2-1, with TRBD2 matching over 7 bases. V dropped 2 bases and J dropped 5; count of bases not matched to a gene: 6. This CDR3 is 15 amino acids long. CDR1 is SNHLY, CDR2 FYNNEI, per germline. As DNA, the CDR3 is TGTGCCAGCAGTGAATTTCGGGACTACAACAATGAGCAGTTCTTC. Its protein is CASSEFRDYNNEQFF.

There are a few counts of this clonotype. The chain employs TRBV10-3 and TRBJ2-7; TRBD1 aligns across 7 bases. Germline CDR1 ENHRY, CDR2 SYGVKD. This CDR3 is 13 amino acids long. With 6 bases clipped from V and 0 bases from J, the junction kept 2 bases outside the gene matches. CDR3 amino acids: CAIRGTVSYEQYF. Here the CDR3 DNA reads TGTGCCATCAGGGGGACAGTCTCCTACGAGCAGTACTTC.

The chain recombines TRBV6-2 or TRBV6-3 with TRBJ2-1; D not resolved. CDR3 length: 14 amino acids. The V end was cut by 8 bases, the J end by 10 bases, with 21 bases between. Germline-derived CDR1 and CDR2 are MNHEY and SVGEGT. CDR3 residues: CASRLWIGSDEQFF. CDR3 DNA: TGTGCCAGCCGGCTTTGGATCGGCTCTGACGAGCAGTTCTTC.

This chain connects TRBV11-2 to TRBJ1-2; D is unclear. The ends were cut back, 4 bases at V and 3 bases at J, with 9 bases in the middle. Germline values: CDR1 SGHAT, CDR2 FQNNGV. CDR3 length equals 13 residues. CDR3 DNA sequence: TGTGCCAGCAGCTATACCGGGGACTATGGCTACACCTTC. This translates into CASSYTGDYGYTF. Drawing the rest from reference TRBV11-2 and TRBJ1-2, the complete variable domain is EAGVAQSPRYKIIEKRQSVAFWCNPISGHATLYWYQQILGQGPKLLIQFQNNGVVDDSQLPKDRFSAERLKGVDSTLKIQPAKLEDSAVYLCASSYTGDYGYTFGSGTRLTVV.

The V and J genes are TRBV10-3 and TRBJ2-7, with D uncertain. Trimming took 6 bases from V and 5 from J, leaving 17 bases between them. The CDR3 totals 14 residues. The germline CDR1 and CDR2 sequences are ENHRY and SYGVKD. DNA of the CDR3: TGTGCCATCAGCCTAGACCCTGTCCCCGACGAGCAGTACTTC. Amino acids: CAISLDPVPDEQYF.

The V gene is TRBV5-1, the J gene TRBJ2-1; D remains unclear. The J call may not be correct, given that the DNA end is closer to TRBJ2-5. CDR1 and CDR2 from the germline V gene are SGHRS and YFSETQ. The CDR3 has 16 amino acids. The CDR3 region is CASSLAAVGSAETQYF. Written as DNA, the CDR3 is TGCGCCAGCAGCTTGGCCGCCGTGGGAAGCGCGGAGACCCAGTACTTC.

The chain is built from TRBV20-1 and TRBJ2-5; D is possibly TRBD1 (6 bases). The last part of the DNA fits TRBJ2-7 better; the J call may be wrong. This CDR3 spans 13 amino acids. Germline loops: CDR1 DFQATT, CDR2 SNEGSKA (reference sequence). DNA for the CDR3: TGCAGTGCTAGAGGACAGGTAGTCTACGAGCAGTACTTC. It is translated as CSARGQVVYEQYF.

V usage is TRBV6-6 and J usage is TRBJ2-5; 8 positions agree with TRBD2. Germline CDR1 reads MNHNY; CDR2 reads SVGAGI (reference sequence). This CDR3 is built from 16 residues. V shed 2 bases and J 4 bases; nucleotides not matched to a gene: 9. CDR3 sequence reads: CASSYGAGGASETQYF. The CDR3 DNA sequence: TGTGCCAGCAGTTACGGGGCGGGGGGTGCATCAGAGACCCAGTACTTC.

This clonotype was seen more than once but under ten times. J is TRBJ2-2 and V is TRBV28; TRBD2 aligns across 11 bases. The CDR3 loop spans 16 amino acids. J gave up 0 bases and V 6 bases, and 3 bases lay outside the gene matches. From germline, CDR1 is MDHEN and CDR2 SYDVKM. CDR3 DNA sequence: TGTGCCAGCAGGTTTAGCGGGAGGGCGAACACCGGGGAGCTGTTTTTT. Encoded protein: CASRFSGRANTGELFF.

A few counts support this clonotype. The chain uses TRBV28 and TRBJ2-5; D gene ambiguous. The CDR3 extends over 15 amino acids. V was pared by 3 bases and J by 0 bases, with 11 bases between. CDR1 is MDHEN, CDR2 SYDVKM, per germline. CDR3 nucleotides: TGTGCCAGCAGTTTTCCAGGAGACAACCAAGAGACCCAGTACTTC. It specifies CASSFPGDNQETQYF. Together with reference TRBV28 and TRBJ2-5, the CDR3 gives the full variable domain: DVKVTQSSRYLVKRTGEKVFLECVQDMDHENMFWYRQDPGLGLRLIYFSYDVKMKEKGDIPEGYSVSREKKERFSLILESASTNQTSMYLCASSFPGDNQETQYFGPGTRLLVL.

The V call is TRBV7-9, the J call TRBJ2-5; either TRBD1 or TRBD2 may supply D (5 bases each). This CDR3 comprises 18 residues. The germline V gene has CDR1 SEHNR and CDR2 FQNEAQ (reference sequence). V lost 1 base and J lost 2, with 20 bases in between. CDR3 nucleotides: TGTGCCAGCAGCTTAGACTTTTTCGGGACGGAGAAGCAAGAGACCCAGTACTTC. Translating gives CASSLDFFGTEKQETQYF.

This clonotype has a handful of counts. The chain carries TRBV10-3 and TRBJ2-7; D might be TRBD1 (6 bases). The J call may be in error: the DNA end matches TRBJ2-1 better. Germline loops: CDR1 ENHRY, CDR2 SYGVKD. The CDR3 runs 15 residues. CDR3 sequence reads: CAISDGQRHYNEQFF. For the CDR3, the DNA is TGTGCCATCAGTGACGGACAGAGACACTACAATGAGCAGTTCTTC.

This clonotype was picked up a small number of times. The chain is built from TRBV4-3 and TRBJ2-7, with unresolved D. The CDR3 is 15 amino acids. Deletions cut 1 base from V and 5 bases from J, with 15 bases between. The germline CDR1 and CDR2 sequences are LGHNA and YSLEER. The CDR3 nucleotides are TGCGCCAGCAGCCAAGGTCTACATCCGGGCGACGAGCAGTACTTC. It yields the protein CASSQGLHPGDEQYF.

This clonotype was recorded a few times. The V and J genes are TRBV5-1 and TRBJ2-5, with 10 bases lining up with TRBD2. This CDR3 has 15 amino acids. Germline V gives CDR1 SGHRS, CDR2 YFSETQ. After removal of 0 bases from V and 7 bases from J, the junction contained 6 bases not matched to a gene. The CDR3 bases are TGCGCCAGCAGCTTGGAGAGCGGGGGGGCTGGGACCCAGTACTTC. Protein: CASSLESGGAGTQYF.

The chain combines TRBV7-2 with TRBJ2-5, with D possibly being TRBD1 or TRBD2 (5 bases each). Trimming took off 5 bases at V and 11 bases at J, with 21 bases between the two ends. Germline CDR1 and CDR2: SGHTA and FQGNSA. The CDR3 contains 14 residues. As DNA, the CDR3 is TGTGCCAGCAGCCCGCGGTTCCAGGGTTGGGAGCAGTACTTC. Its translation: CASSPRFQGWEQYF.

This sequence joins TRBV5-5 and TRBJ2-2; 9 positions agree with TRBD1. The CDR3 is 15 residues long. Germline V lookup: CDR1 SGHKS, CDR2 YYEKEE (reference sequence). Trimming removed 5 bases from V and 1 base from J; junction bases left unmatched: 3. The CDR3 DNA reads as TGTGCCAGCAGGCAGGACAGGGGGAACACCGGGGAGCTGTTTTTT. Residues: CASRQDRGNTGELFF. The full variable domain, rest sourced from reference TRBV5-5 and TRBJ2-2, is DAGVTQSPTHLIKTRGQQVTLRCSPISGHKSVSWYQQVLGQGPQFIFQYYEKEERGRGNFPDRFSARQFPNYSSELNVNALLLGDSALYLCASRQDRGNTGELFFGEGSRLTVL.

The chain has TRBV7-2 and TRBJ2-4; D remains ambiguous. Trimming took off 7 bases at V and 0 bases at J, with 10 bases between the two ends. The CDR3 consists of 14 residues. Germline CDR1 and CDR2: SGHTA and FQGNSA. DNA of the CDR3: TGTGCCAGCAAGCTTAAACGAGCCAAAAACATTCAGTACTTC. This sequence encodes CASKLKRAKNIQYF.

V usage is TRBV4-1 and J usage is TRBJ1-2; TRBD1 matches 8 bases. V lost 2 bases, J lost 2 bases, and 7 bases stayed unmatched. The length of the CDR3 is 16 residues. The V gene's germline CDR1 is MGHRA and CDR2 YSYEKL. The DNA for the CDR3 is TGCGCCAGCAGCCAACGGGCAGGGGGCACCAACTATGGCTACACCTTC. Translation: CASSQRAGGTNYGYTF.

This clonotype has just a few counts. V and J are TRBV18 and TRBJ2-5; 11 nucleotides align to TRBD2. Germline values: CDR1 KGHSH, CDR2 LQKENI. The CDR3 has 16 residues. V was pared by 7 bases and J by 5 bases, with 12 bases of the junction left unmatched. The CDR3 coding sequence is TGTGCCAGCTTTGATTCGGGGACTAGCGGCCGGGAGACCCAGTACTTC. This gives the protein CASFDSGTSGRETQYF. The full variable domain, in which reference TRBV18 and TRBJ2-5 provide the parts outside the CDR3, is NAGVMQNPRHLVRRRGQEARLRCSPMKGHSHVYWYRQLPEEGLKFMVYLQKENIIDESGMPKERFSAEFPKEGPSILRIQQVVRGDSAAYFCASFDSGTSGRETQYFGPGTRLLVL.

This clonotype was seen only a few times. This chain uses TRBV6-1 with TRBJ2-3; D possibly corresponds to TRBD2 (5 bases). V was shortened by 6 bases and J by 3 bases, with 10 bases between the two germline ends. The CDR3 spans 13 residues. The V gene's germline CDR1 is MNHNS and CDR2 SASEGT. The CDR3, as DNA: TGTGCCAGCAGGTCGGACTCTACAGATACGCAGTATTTT. Protein: CASRSDSTDTQYF.

In this sample, this clonotype turned up a few times. The chain recombines TRBV5-1 with TRBJ1-5; D unresolved. V lost 0 bases and J lost 6, with 13 bases in between. There are 15 residues in the CDR3. Germline CDR1 and CDR2: SGHRS and YFSETQ. The DNA of the CDR3 is TGCGCCAGCAGCTTGGTGGGAGAAAGAAGTCAGCCCCAGCATTTT. Its protein is CASSLVGERSQPQHF.

Notes on this clonotype: Relative to the germline gene, one junction end is altered; a read error may explain this. The chain links TRBV11-1 to TRBJ2-5; 7 bases map to TRBD1. The V gene's germline CDR1 is SGHAT and CDR2 FQDESV (reference sequence). The CDR3 contains 13 residues. Here the CDR3 DNA reads TGCGCCAGCAGCAAGACAGGGCAAGAGACCCAGTACTTC. Translating gives CASSKTGQETQYF.